Described below is a single TCR beta chain sequence and its context. Authors' methods: Quantification of nucleated cells was approximated via reference gene primer amplification. TCRdb's table, derived via immunoSEQ multiplex PCR, lists solely in-frame clones and lacks some. That table is the source of V, J and clone size, and D and trimming were worked out from the DNA. Found here are around 280,000 clones, around 88% of them singletons; the top ten hold around 2.1%. Germline-derived CDR1 and CDR2 are MDHEN and SYDVKM. The V and J ends lost 4 bases and 2 bases respectively, with 8 bases between them. The CDR3 is 13 amino acids. These data are taken from a study of blood T cell repertoires in COVID-19.

Sequences were obtained from peripheral blood. V usage is TRBV28 and J usage is TRBJ1-2; D unclear. The TCR comes from a woman under 40 who had recovered from COVID-19. In nucleotides, the CDR3 is TGTGCCAGCAGTTCGAGAGTAAACTATGGCTACACCTTC. Its protein product is CASSSRVNYGYTF.